These T cell receptor beta chains were read from a single sample in a study of shared clonotypes between healthy human individuals. The assay was immunoSEQ multiplex PCR, and TCRdb's table has in-frame clones only and misses some. The sample gives roughly 2,300,000 clones, about nine tenths of which show up once; approximately 0.41% is in the top ten. Material: naive CD4+ T cells from PBMCs. These TCRs come from a man aged 18 to 29 in good health. Some clones in this sample may be carry-over from other donors' samples. The CDR3 runs from the conserved cysteine through the conserved F or W. The D gene is left open where the match is weak. Clone size, where shown, is once, few, many, or a class for clones that have expanded.

size: -
D: -
V: TRBV5-1
J: TRBJ2-7
CDR3: CASKPSPTANYEQYF
DNA: TGCGCCAGCAAGCCCTCCCCGACGGCAAACTACGAGCAGTACTTC

size: -
D: -
V: TRBV5-1
J: TRBJ2-3
CDR3: CASSLGGPTDTQYF
DNA: TGCGCCAGCAGCTTGGGTGGGCCCACAGATACGCAGTATTTT

size: -
D: -
V: TRBV5-1
J: TRBJ2-7
CDR3: CANSLGDPAHEQYF
DNA: TGCGCCAACAGCTTGGGCGACCCTGCCCACGAGCAGTACTTC

size: once
D: -
V: TRBV5-5
J: TRBJ1-1
CDR3: CASILGSGTEAFF
DNA: TGTGCCAGCATATTAGGGTCCGGCACTGAAGCTTTCTTT

size: once
D: -
V: TRBV7-3
J: TRBJ2-3
CDR3: CASSFTPGDTQYF
DNA: TGTGCCAGCAGCTTCACCCCGGGAGATACGCAGTATTTT

size: -
D: TRBD1
V: TRBV27
J: TRBJ2-3
CDR3: CASSPRQGRTDTQYF
DNA: TGTGCCAGCAGTCCCCGACAGGGCCGCACAGATACGCAGTATTTT

size: -
D: TRBD2
V: TRBV7-8
J: TRBJ2-1
CDR3: CASSPQQRGSSYNEQFF
DNA: TGTGCCAGCAGCCCCCAACAGCGGGGTAGCTCCTACAATGAGCAGTTCTTC

size: -
D: TRBD2
V: TRBV27
J: TRBJ2-1
CDR3: CASTKPVAGVNEQFF
DNA: TGTGCCAGCACCAAGCCAGTCGCGGGAGTTAATGAGCAGTTCTTC

size: -
D: -
V: TRBV7-2
J: TRBJ1-4
CDR3: CASSYGQSNEKLFF
DNA: TGTGCCAGCAGCTACGGACAGAGTAATGAAAAACTGTTTTTT

size: -
D: -
V: TRBV4-3
J: TRBJ2-1
CDR3: CASSQQQGRVNNEQFF
DNA: TGCGCCAGCAGCCAACAACAGGGGAGGGTGAACAATGAGCAGTTCTTC

size: -
D: TRBD2
V: TRBV6-5
J: TRBJ2-3
CDR3: CASSYGAGGTTDTQYF
DNA: TGTGCCAGCAGTTACGGAGCGGGAGGAACCACAGATACGCAGTATTTT

size: -
D: -
V: TRBV7-9
J: TRBJ2-5
CDR3: CASSLAGAAQETQYF
DNA: TGTGCCAGCAGCTTAGCTGGGGCAGCCCAAGAGACCCAGTACTTC

size: -
D: TRBD1
V: TRBV2
J: TRBJ1-2
CDR3: CASSLQGAEGYTF
DNA: TGTGCCAGCAGCCTACAGGGGGCGGAGGGCTACACCTTC

size: -
D: TRBD2
V: TRBV9
J: TRBJ2-4
CDR3: CASSVSPGLAGTQYF
DNA: TGTGCCAGCAGCGTATCCCCGGGACTAGCGGGGACACAGTACTTC

size: -
D: -
V: TRBV28
J: TRBJ2-5
CDR3: CASSAPGPSQETQYF
DNA: TGTGCCAGCAGTGCACCCGGGCCGTCCCAAGAGACCCAGTACTTC